Shown below are 20 T cell receptor beta chains from a single sample sequenced in a study of blood T cells in healthy people across ages. Alongside a J-beta primer mix, a sample-barcoded 5' primer served in a second PCR lasting about 6 to 11 cycles. TCRdb recomputed calls from the 5' RACE reads with MiXCR, one row per CDR3 protein. The sample consists of about 1,400,000 distinct CDR3 sequences, approximately 59% of them appearing once. Sequencing input: blood. The receptors were gathered from a man in his late teens or twenties in good health.

This clonotype appeared a few times. The chain is built from TRBV6-1 and TRBJ2-1; 13 nucleotides align to TRBD2. This CDR3 region has 15 residues. J lost 3 bases, V lost 6 bases, and 2 bases had no gene match. Germline CDR1 reads MNHNS; CDR2 reads SASEGT. The CDR3 DNA reads TGTGCCAGCAGATGGACTAGCGGGGGCTACAATGAGCAGTTCTTC. Encoded protein: CASRWTSGGYNEQFF.

This clonotype has more than one count but fewer than ten. V and J are TRBV2 and TRBJ1-2; D not certain. The V and J ends lost 7 bases and 4 bases respectively, with 16 bases between them. The germline CDR1 and CDR2 sequences are SNHLY and FYNNEI. There are 14 residues in the CDR3. The CDR3 protein is CASTSGKGSYGYTF. In DNA form, the CDR3 reads TGTGCCAGCACCTCGGGGAAGGGCTCCTATGGCTACACCTTC.

This clonotype was seen only a few times. This chain links TRBV9 with TRBJ1-2; D gene uncertain. Germline-derived CDR1 and CDR2 are SGDLS and YYNGEE. Trimming left V 4 bases short and J 3 bases short, with 16 bases between. The CDR3 is made up of 15 amino acids. In DNA form, the CDR3 reads TGTGCCAGCAGCTCCCAACTTCGTCCCGACTATGGCTACACCTTC. It translates to CASSSQLRPDYGYTF.

This clonotype was recorded a few times. The chain joins TRBV6-5 to TRBJ2-5, with TRBD2 as a possible D gene (5 bases). Between the trimmed V and J ends, which lost 1 base and 3 bases, there was a span of 12 bases. From germline, CDR1 is MNHEY and CDR2 SVGAGI. CDR3 length equals 15 residues. The CDR3 DNA reads as TGTGCCAGCAGTTACTTCGGGCTAGCAAAAGAGACCCAGTACTTC. It specifies CASSYFGLAKETQYF.

Only one count was recorded for this clonotype. This rearrangement joins TRBV5-6 to TRBJ1-2; D is unresolved. CDR3 length: 12 residues. The ends were cut back, 7 bases at V and 4 bases at J, with 11 bases in the middle. Germline loops: CDR1 SGHDT, CDR2 YYEEEE. The DNA of the CDR3 is TGTGCCAGCTTGAGGGAGGGCTATGGCTACACCTTC. This codes for CASLREGYGYTF.

The chain couples TRBV6-1 to TRBJ2-5, with 11 nucleotides matching TRBD2. This CDR3 contains 17 residues. Looked up from germline, CDR1 is MNHNS and CDR2 is SASEGT. With V trimmed by 6 bases and J by 1 base, 10 bases remained unmatched. CDR3 sequence reads: CASRITSGGYSQETQYF. DNA for the CDR3: TGTGCCAGCAGGATAACTAGCGGGGGATACTCCCAAGAGACCCAGTACTTC.

This clonotype occurred a few times. In DNA form, the CDR3 reads TGCAGCGTCGGGGGGGACCTCCGCGAGCAGTACTTC. Amino acid sequence: CSVGGDLREQYF. V gene TRBV29-1 combines with J gene TRBJ2-7, with 8 bases lining up with TRBD2. Germline CDR1 is SQVTM and CDR2 is ANQGSEA. The CDR3 runs to 12 residues. The trim removed 6 bases at V and 6 bases at J, leaving 7 bases unmatched.

This clonotype was picked up one time. The J gene is TRBJ2-3, the V gene TRBV25-1, with D possibly TRBD1 on 5 matching bases. This CDR3 has 16 residues. V was trimmed by 4 bases and J by 6 bases, leaving 20 bases between them. Germline CDR1 and CDR2: MGHDK and SYGVNS. The CDR3 DNA reads TGTGCCAGCAGTGCAGGGATCAATCCGGTGGTGGATACGCAGTATTTT. Translation: CASSAGINPVVDTQYF. Looking up the rest from reference TRBV25-1 and TRBJ2-3 gives the full variable domain: EADIYQTPRYLVIGTGKKITLECSQTMGHDKMYWYQQDPGMELHLIHYSYGVNSTEKGDLSSESTVSRIRTEHFPLTLESARPSHTSQYLCASSAGINPVVDTQYFGPGTRLTVL.

The rearrangement links TRBV6-2 or TRBV6-3 to TRBJ2-7; 13 bases match TRBD2. The V gene end was trimmed by 4 bases and the J gene end by 4 bases; junction bases not matched to a gene: 10. Per the germline V gene, CDR1 is MNHEY and CDR2 is SVGEGT. This CDR3 has 17 residues. The CDR3 nucleotides are TGTGCCAGCAGTTTCCGGACTAGCGGGAGAATCCTGTACGAGCAGTACTTC. Translation: CASSFRTSGRILYEQYF.

V gene TRBV29-1 combines with J gene TRBJ1-1, with D maybe TRBD1 (5 bases). This CDR3 is 13 amino acids long. Trimming removed 3 bases from V and 1 base from J, with 9 bases in between. CDR1 and CDR2 from the germline V gene are SQVTM and ANQGSEA. This CDR3 is CSVEGRANTEAFF. In nucleotides, the CDR3 is TGCAGCGTTGAGGGCAGGGCGAACACTGAAGCTTTCTTT.

The chain joins TRBV7-9 to TRBJ2-4, with 7 bases identical to TRBD1. TRBJ2-7 explains the end of the DNA better; the J call may be wrong. CDR1 is SEHNR and CDR2 is FQNEAQ in the germline V gene (reference sequence). This CDR3 is 16 amino acids long. CDR3 residues: CASSLALGQDSYEQYF. In DNA, the CDR3 is TGTGCCAGCAGCTTAGCGCTAGGACAGGACTCCTACGAGCAGTACTTC.

The chain combines TRBV4-1 with TRBJ2-3; the D is unclear. The CDR3 length is 14 residues. The V gene lost 9 bases and the J gene lost 2 bases, with 15 bases spanning the gap. CDR1 is MGHRA, CDR2 YSYEKL, per germline. The CDR3 loop is CARSSPLLTDTQYF. The CDR3 region has the DNA TGCGCCAGAAGTAGCCCGCTTCTCACAGATACGCAGTATTTT.

In its sample, this clonotype was seen a few times. This rearrangement joins TRBV27 to TRBJ2-7; maybe TRBD2 (5 bases). The CDR3 is made up of 14 amino acids. With 5 bases removed from V and 3 bases from J, the gap between germline ends came to 14 bases. Germline V lookup: CDR1 MNHEY, CDR2 SMNVEV (reference sequence). CDR3: CASSLRLGVYEQYF. The CDR3 region has the DNA TGTGCCAGCAGTCTCAGGCTGGGAGTCTACGAGCAGTACTTC.

The CDR3 protein is CSVAKSRDGYTF. CDR3 coding DNA: TGCAGCGTTGCTAAGAGCCGGGATGGCTACACCTTC. The gene calls are TRBV29-1 and TRBJ1-2; D gene ambiguous. Trimming took off 4 bases at V and 6 bases at J, with 12 bases between the two ends. The CDR3 loop spans 12 amino acids. Germline V gene data show CDR1 as SQVTM and CDR2 as ANQGSEA.

The rearrangement joins TRBV11-1 to TRBJ2-5; D is unclear. V was clipped by 6 bases and J by 2 bases, with 19 bases between them. Germline V CDR1 and CDR2: SGHAT, FQDESV (reference sequence). CDR3 length: 16 residues. The CDR3 here is CASSPLSSDDQETQYF. CDR3 coding DNA: TGTGCCAGCAGTCCCCTCAGCTCCGACGATCAAGAGACCCAGTACTTC. Filled out from reference TRBV11-1 and TRBJ2-5, the complete variable domain reads EAEVAQSPRYKITEKSQAVAFWCDPISGHATLYWYRQILGQGPELLVQFQDESVVDDSQLPKDRFSAERLKGVDSTLKIQPAELGDSAMYLCASSPLSSDDQETQYFGPGTRLLVL.

The chain uses TRBV20-1 and TRBJ2-5, with TRBD1 matching 8 bases. Trimming removed 5 bases from V and 4 bases from J; junction bases left unmatched: 6. CDR1 and CDR2 from the germline V gene are DFQATT and SNEGSKA (reference sequence). This CDR3 comprises 13 residues. In DNA form, the CDR3 reads TGCAGTGCTTCGGGACAGGCAGGAGAGACCCAGTACTTC. This translates into CSASGQAGETQYF.

This clonotype was detected only a few times. This could be a read error, since a much larger clone is one nucleotide away. The chain has TRBV9 and TRBJ1-2; 8 positions match TRBD1. CDR1 is SGDLS and CDR2 is YYNGEE in the germline V gene. This CDR3 comprises 11 residues. In DNA, the CDR3 is TGTGCCAGCAGACAGGGGGATGGCCACACCTTC. It codes for CASRQGDGHTF.

This clonotype turned up a few times. The chain employs TRBV29-1 and TRBJ2-3; 7 bases agree with TRBD2. The CDR3 consists of 14 residues. Germline CDR1 reads SQVTM; CDR2 reads ANQGSEA. V shed 5 bases, J shed 6 bases, and the junction held 11 bases outside the gene matches. The chain's CDR3 is CSVPGLGIHDTQYF. As DNA, the CDR3 is TGCAGCGTTCCCGGACTAGGGATTCATGATACGCAGTATTTT.

This clonotype was seen a handful of times. This rearrangement joins TRBV3-1 to TRBJ2-6; no firm D call. In germline, CDR1 is LGHDT, CDR2 YNNKEL (reference sequence). CDR3 length: 16 residues. Trimming shortened V by 6 bases and J by 1 base, and 13 bases separated the two germline ends. The CDR3 DNA reads as TGTGCCAGCAGTTTCGGAATGGTGTCTGGGGCCAACGTCCTGACTTTC. Its protein is CASSFGMVSGANVLTF.

Comments on this clonotype: At one of its ends the junction is not consistent with the germline gene, which may arise from a read error. This chain connects TRBV6-1 to TRBJ1-2, with D uncertain. CDR1 MNHNS and CDR2 SASEGT come from the germline V gene. CDR3 length: 14 amino acids. The CDR3 region has the DNA TGTGCCAGCAGTTCCGGACGGACTAACTGTGGCTACACCTTC. It translates to CASSSGRTNCGYTF.